This record covers a single T cell receptor beta chain. What it binds is unknown. The data belong to a study of shared clonotypes between healthy human individuals. Overall study: CD8 memory received one plate per donor, CD8 naive two, CD4 memory three and CD4 naive three. The study's findings and limits: Large depth notwithstanding, sorted-subset sequencing proved incomplete by rarefaction.

Clones were read by immunoSEQ multiplex PCR, and TCRdb kept only the in-frame ones, dropping some. The sample shows some 2,400,000 clones, approximately 95% of them seen only once. Trimming left V 2 bases short and J 2 bases short, with 8 bases between. Germline CDR1 is MNHNS and CDR2 is SASEGT. This CDR3 contains 14 residues. This clonotype was obtained from a man aged 18 to 29 in good health. The V call is TRBV6-1, the J call TRBJ2-3; D uncertain. Sequenced material: naive CD4+ T cells sorted from blood. Subset defined: CD45RA+ positively selected. CDR3 loop: CASSEPSFTDTQYF. CDR3 nucleotide sequence: TGTGCCAGCAGTGAACCCTCGTTCACAGATACGCAGTATTTT.